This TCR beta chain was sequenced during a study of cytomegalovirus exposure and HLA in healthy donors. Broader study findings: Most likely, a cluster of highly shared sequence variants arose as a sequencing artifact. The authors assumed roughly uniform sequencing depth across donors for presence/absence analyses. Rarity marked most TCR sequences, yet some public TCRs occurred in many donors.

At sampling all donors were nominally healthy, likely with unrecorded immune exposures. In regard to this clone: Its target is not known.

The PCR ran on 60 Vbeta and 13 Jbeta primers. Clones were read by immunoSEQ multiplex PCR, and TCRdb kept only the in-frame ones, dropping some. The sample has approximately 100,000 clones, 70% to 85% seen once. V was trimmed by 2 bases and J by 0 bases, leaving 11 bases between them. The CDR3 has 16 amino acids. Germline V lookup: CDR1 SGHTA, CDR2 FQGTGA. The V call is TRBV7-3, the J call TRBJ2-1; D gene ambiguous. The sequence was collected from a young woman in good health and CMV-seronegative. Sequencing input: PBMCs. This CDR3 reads CASSLRGPSSYNEQFF. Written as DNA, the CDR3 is TGTGCCAGCAGCTTACGAGGCCCTAGCTCCTACAATGAGCAGTTCTTC. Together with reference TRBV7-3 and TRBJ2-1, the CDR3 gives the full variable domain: GAGVSQTPSNKVTEKGKYVELRCDPISGHTALYWYRQSLGQGPEFLIYFQGTGAADDSGLPNDRFFAVRPEGSVSTLKIQRTERGDSAVYLCASSLRGPSSYNEQFFGPGTRLTVL.